This TCR beta chain was retrieved from a study of T cell responses to AZD1222 COVID-19 vaccine. The study's findings and limits: Every sample of the repertoires postdated the peak T cell response. Nearly half of unique spike-specific TCRs reportedly avoided B.1.351 and B.1.1.7 mutated regions. Donors were largely white British and mainly female; clonal diversity was possibly underestimated. Spike-specific TCR breadth and depth rose after two AZD1222 doses.

The V gene end was trimmed by 6 bases and the J gene end by 6 bases; junction bases not matched to a gene: 7. Looked up from germline, CDR1 is SEHNR and CDR2 is FQNEAQ (reference sequence). CDR3 length: 15 residues. The table came from immunoSEQ multiplex PCR; TCRdb's copy has only in-frame clones and leaves some out. The profile shows over 100,000 clones, over 90% of them singletons. This clone was seen a single time. Its specificity is not known. The source was peripheral blood, collected on day 0 of AZD1222 vaccination. This TCR was sampled from an adult in good health. The chain combines TRBV7-9 with TRBJ2-1; 11 bases agree with TRBD1. CDR3 region: CASRRRTGGLNEQFF. CDR3 sequence (DNA): TGTGCCAGCAGACGGAGGACAGGGGGCCTCAATGAGCAGTTCTTC.